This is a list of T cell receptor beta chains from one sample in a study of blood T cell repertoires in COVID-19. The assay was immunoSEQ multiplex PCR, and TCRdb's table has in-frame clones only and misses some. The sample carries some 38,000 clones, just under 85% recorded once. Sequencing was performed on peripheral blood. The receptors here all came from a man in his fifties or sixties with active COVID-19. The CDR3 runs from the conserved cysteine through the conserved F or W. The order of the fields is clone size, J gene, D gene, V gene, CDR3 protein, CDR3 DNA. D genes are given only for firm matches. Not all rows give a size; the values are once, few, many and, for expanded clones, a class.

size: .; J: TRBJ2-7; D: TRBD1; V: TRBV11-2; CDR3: CASSQSPGQGNEQYF; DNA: TGTGCCAGCAGCCAAAGTCCCGGACAGGGCAACGAGCAGTACTTC
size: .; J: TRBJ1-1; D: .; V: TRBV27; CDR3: CASSPGHLNTEAFF; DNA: TGTGCCAGCAGTCCGGGACACCTGAACACTGAAGCTTTCTTT
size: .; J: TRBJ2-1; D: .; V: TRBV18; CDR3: CASSPRTGGENEQFF; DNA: TGTGCCAGCTCACCAAGGACAGGAGGGGAGAATGAGCAGTTCTTC
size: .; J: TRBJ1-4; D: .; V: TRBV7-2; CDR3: CASSAQAREGEKLFF; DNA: TGTGCCAGCAGCGCACAGGCTAGGGAGGGTGAAAAACTGTTTTTT
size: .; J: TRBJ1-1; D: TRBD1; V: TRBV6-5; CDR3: CASRAGTGAATEAFF; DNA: TGTGCCAGCAGAGCCGGGACAGGGGCTGCCACTGAAGCTTTCTTT
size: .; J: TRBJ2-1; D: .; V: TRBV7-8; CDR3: CASSLRGTSYNEQFF; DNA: TGTGCCAGCAGCCTACGGGGGACCTCCTACAATGAGCAGTTCTTC
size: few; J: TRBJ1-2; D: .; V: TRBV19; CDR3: CASSPEGGYGYGYTF; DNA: TGTGCCAGTAGTCCGGAGGGGGGGTACGGCTATGGCTACACCTTC
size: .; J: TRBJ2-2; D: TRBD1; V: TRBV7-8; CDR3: CASSSRQGNSPKAGELFF; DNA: TGTGCCAGCAGTTCTAGACAGGGGAACTCCCCGAAAGCCGGGGAGCTGTTTTTT
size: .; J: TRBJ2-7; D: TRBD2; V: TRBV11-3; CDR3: CASSLGLAGPYEQYF; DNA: TGTGCCAGCAGCTTAGGGCTAGCGGGACCCTACGAGCAGTACTTC
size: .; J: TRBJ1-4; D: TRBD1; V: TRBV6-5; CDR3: CASSWTGDNEKLFF; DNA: TGTGCCAGCAGTTGGACAGGCGACAATGAAAAACTGTTTTTT
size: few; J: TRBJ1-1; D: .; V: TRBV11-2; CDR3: CASTLREGMNTEAFF; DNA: TGTGCCAGCACCCTCCGGGAGGGGATGAACACTGAAGCTTTCTTT
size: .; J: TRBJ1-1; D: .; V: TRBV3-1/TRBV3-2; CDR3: CASSQDGRAVPRNTEAFF; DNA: TGTGCCAGCAGCCAAGATGGCAGGGCTGTCCCGCGCAACACTGAAGCTTTCTTT
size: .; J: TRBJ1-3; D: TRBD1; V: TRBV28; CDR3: CASRGQGEYSGNTIYF; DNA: TGTGCCAGCAGGGGACAGGGGGAGTACTCTGGAAACACCATATATTTT
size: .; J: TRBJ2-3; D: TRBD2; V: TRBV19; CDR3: CASSIRLWGLTSSTDTQYF; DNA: TGTGCCAGTAGTATTCGCCTGTGGGGACTAACGAGTAGCACAGATACGCAGTATTTT
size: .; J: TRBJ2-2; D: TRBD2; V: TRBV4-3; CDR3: CASSPRTSGRQLINTGELFF; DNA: TGCGCCAGCAGCCCCAGGACTAGCGGCCGACAACTAATTAACACCGGGGAGCTGTTTTTT
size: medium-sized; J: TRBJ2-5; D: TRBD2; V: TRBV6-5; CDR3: CASSGTSGGSETQYF; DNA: TGTGCCAGCAGCGGGACTAGCGGGGGGAGTGAGACCCAGTACTTC
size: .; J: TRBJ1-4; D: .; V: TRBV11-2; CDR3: CASSLGGGAYEKLFF; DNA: TGTGCCAGCAGCTTAGGCGGGGGGGCATATGAAAAACTGTTTTTT
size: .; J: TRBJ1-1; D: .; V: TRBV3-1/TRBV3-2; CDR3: CASSQVASEAFF; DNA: TGTGCCAGCAGCCAAGTGGCTTCTGAAGCTTTCTTT
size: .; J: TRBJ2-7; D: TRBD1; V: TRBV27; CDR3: CASSPWTGSYEQYF; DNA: TGTGCCAGCAGTCCCTGGACAGGGTCCTACGAGCAGTACTTC
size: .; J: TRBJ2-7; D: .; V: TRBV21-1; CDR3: CASSFRTVWEQYF; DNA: TGTGCCAGCAGCTTTCGGACAGTCTGGGAGCAGTACTTC
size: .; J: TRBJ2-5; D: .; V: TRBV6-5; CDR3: CASSAASQYF; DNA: TGTGCCAGCAGCGCCGCGTCCCAGTACTTC
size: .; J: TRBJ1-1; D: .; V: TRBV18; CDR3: CASSPPFSWNTEAFF; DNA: TGTGCCAGCTCACCCCCGTTTAGTTGGAACACTGAAGCTTTCTTT
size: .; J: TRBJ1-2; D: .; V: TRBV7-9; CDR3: CASTNRVAKDVYTF; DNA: TGTGCCAGCACCAACCGGGTCGCGAAGGATGTCTACACCTTC
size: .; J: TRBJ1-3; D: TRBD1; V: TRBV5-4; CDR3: CASSYMTGAISENTIYF; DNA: TGTGCCAGCAGCTATATGACAGGGGCAATATCCGAAAACACCATATATTTT
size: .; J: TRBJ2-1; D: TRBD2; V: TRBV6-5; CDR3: CASRSTGLVAEQFF; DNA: TGTGCCAGCAGGTCGACCGGACTAGTGGCTGAGCAGTTCTTC
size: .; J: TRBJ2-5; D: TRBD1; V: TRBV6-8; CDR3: CASSRRQGTYPRETQYF; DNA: TGTGCCAGCAGTAGACGACAGGGGACCTACCCAAGAGAGACCCAGTACTTC
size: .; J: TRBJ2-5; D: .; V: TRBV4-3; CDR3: CASSGGWSETQYF; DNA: TGCGCCAGCAGCGGGGGGTGGTCGGAGACCCAGTACTTC
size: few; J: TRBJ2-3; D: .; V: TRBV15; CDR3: CATSRDRWRGDTQYF; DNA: TGTGCCACCAGCAGAGATCGGTGGCGAGGCGATACGCAGTATTTT
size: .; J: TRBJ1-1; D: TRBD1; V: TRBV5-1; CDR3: CASSLVQGAGGTEAFF; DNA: TGCGCCAGCAGCTTGGTGCAGGGGGCCGGTGGGACTGAAGCTTTCTTT
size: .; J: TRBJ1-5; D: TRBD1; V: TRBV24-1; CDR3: CATSATGQGPNQPQHF; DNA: TGTGCCACCAGTGCCACCGGACAGGGCCCCAATCAGCCCCAGCATTTT
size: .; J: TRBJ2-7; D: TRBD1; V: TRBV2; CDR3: CASTPRRTGTRYEQYF; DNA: TGTGCCAGCACCCCCCGGCGGACAGGGACCCGGTACGAGCAGTACTTC
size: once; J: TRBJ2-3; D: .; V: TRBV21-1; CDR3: CASSKGPPGVPRIRTYTQYF; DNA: TGTGCCAGCAGCAAAGGACCCCCGGGGGTTCCCAGGATACGTACATATACGCAGTATTTT
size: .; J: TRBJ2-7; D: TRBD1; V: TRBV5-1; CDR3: CASSRDREYEQYF; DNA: TGCGCCAGCAGCAGGGACAGAGAATACGAGCAGTACTTC
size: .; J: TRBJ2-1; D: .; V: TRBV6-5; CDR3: CASSPRRPYNEQFF; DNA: TGTGCCAGCAGCCCCCGGAGGCCCTACAATGAGCAGTTCTTC
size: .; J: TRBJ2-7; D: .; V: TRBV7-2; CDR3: CASSLDRDREQYF; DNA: TGTGCCAGCAGCTTAGACAGGGACCGGGAGCAGTACTTC
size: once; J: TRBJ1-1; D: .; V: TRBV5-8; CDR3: CASSWGVGRGNTEAFF; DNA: TGTGCCAGCAGCTGGGGAGTGGGCAGGGGGAACACTGAAGCTTTCTTT
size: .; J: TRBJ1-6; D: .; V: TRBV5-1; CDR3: CASSLAGGGSPLHF; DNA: TGCGCCAGCAGCTTGGCGGGGGGGGGTTCACCCCTCCACTTT
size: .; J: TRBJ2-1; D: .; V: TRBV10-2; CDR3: CASSEETAAYNEQFF; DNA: TGCGCCAGCAGTGAGGAGACCGCGGCTTACAATGAGCAGTTCTTC
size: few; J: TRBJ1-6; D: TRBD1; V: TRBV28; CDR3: CASSAGQLRSPLHF; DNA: TGTGCCAGCAGTGCGGGACAGCTTCGTTCACCCCTCCACTTT
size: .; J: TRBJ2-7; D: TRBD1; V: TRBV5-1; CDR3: CASSPDRGNDYEQYF; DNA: TGCGCCAGCAGCCCGGACAGGGGAAACGACTACGAGCAGTACTTC
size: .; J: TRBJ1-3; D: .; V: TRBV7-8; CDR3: CASSPYTGRSTIYF; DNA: TGTGCCAGCAGCCCTTATACAGGGCGCAGCACCATATATTTT
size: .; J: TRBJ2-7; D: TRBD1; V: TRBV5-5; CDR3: CASSDPGQGRYEQYF; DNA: TGTGCCAGCAGCGATCCGGGACAGGGAAGATACGAGCAGTACTTC
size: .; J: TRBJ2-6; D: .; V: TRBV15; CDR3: CATSGSGPGANVLTF; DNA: TGTGCCACCAGCGGTTCAGGGCCTGGGGCCAACGTCCTGACTTTC
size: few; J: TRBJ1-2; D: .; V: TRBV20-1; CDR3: CSASLGELQGRYGYTF; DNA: TGCAGTGCTAGTTTAGGGGAACTACAGGGAAGATATGGCTACACCTTC
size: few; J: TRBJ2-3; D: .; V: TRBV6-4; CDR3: CASALTTSSADTQYF; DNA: TGTGCCAGCGCCCTGACCACTAGTAGCGCAGATACGCAGTATTTT
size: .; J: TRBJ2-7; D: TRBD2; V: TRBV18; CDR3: CASSAYSGGADEQYF; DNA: TGTGCCAGCTCGGCGTATAGCGGGGGGGCGGACGAGCAGTACTTC
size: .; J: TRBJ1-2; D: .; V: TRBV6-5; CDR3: CASSYPRGGGLYGYTF; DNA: TGTGCCAGCAGTTACCCCCGCGGGGGAGGTCTTTATGGCTACACCTTC
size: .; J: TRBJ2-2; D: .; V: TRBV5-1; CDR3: CASSLVGPNTGELFF; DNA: TGCGCCAGCAGCTTGGTTGGGCCTAACACCGGGGAGCTGTTTTTT
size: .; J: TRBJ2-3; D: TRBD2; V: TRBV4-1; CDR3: CASSQEVASGISTDTQYF; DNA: TGCGCCAGCAGCCAAGAGGTGGCTAGCGGGATTAGCACAGATACGCAGTATTTT
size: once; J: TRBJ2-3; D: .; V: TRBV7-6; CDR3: CASSSRYGTDTQYF; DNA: TGTGCCAGCAGCTCCAGATACGGCACAGATACGCAGTATTTT
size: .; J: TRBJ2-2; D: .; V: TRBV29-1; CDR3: CSASGWNTGELFF; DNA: TGCAGCGCCTCGGGGTGGAACACCGGGGAGCTGTTTTTT